This TCR beta chain was observed in a study of early T cells in non-severe SARS-CoV-2 infection. TCRdb analysed the 5' RACE reads with MiXCR anew, one entry per CDR3 protein. The profile shows 70,000 to 95,000 distinct CDR3 sequences, roughly 9.4% of them singletons. This clonotype was counted many times. The CDR3 spans 11 residues. Trimming removed 7 bases at V and 9 bases at J, with 12 bases between. Sequencing was performed on whole blood. The chain links TRBV12-3 or TRBV12-4 to TRBJ2-5; D possibly corresponds to TRBD2 (5 bases). The clonotype comes from an adult who was a healthcare worker with PCR-confirmed SARS-CoV-2 infection or an uninfected control (not recorded which). The CDR3 DNA reads as TGTGCCAGCACCGGACTGGAGGCCCAGTACTTC. It yields the protein CASTGLEAQYF.